A single T cell receptor beta chain is shown here with its context. No antigen is known for it. Isolated RNA was reverse transcribed in full, so expressed TCRB transcripts were sequenced. The protocol was immunoSEQ multiplex PCR, while the TCRdb copy is restricted to in-frame clones and leaves out a portion. The table lists approximately 270,000 clones, around an eighth of them singletons. The data originate from a study of beta chain features in type 1 diabetes. Study observations and caveats: A moderate, significant TCRB CDR3 shortening appeared in type 1 diabetes across four CD4+ subsets.

Sequenced sample: naive CD4+ T cells from blood. This receptor was identified in a man aged 25-45 years with type 1 diabetes.

The CDR3 sequence: CASIGRNSYEQYF. The CDR3 DNA is TGTGCCAGCATTGGCCGAAACTCCTACGAGCAGTACTTC. V gene TRBV27 combines with J gene TRBJ2-7; D remains ambiguous. Trimming left V 7 bases short and J 0 bases short, with 10 bases between. CDR1 is MNHEY, CDR2 SMNVEV, per germline (reference sequence). CDR3 size: 13 residues.